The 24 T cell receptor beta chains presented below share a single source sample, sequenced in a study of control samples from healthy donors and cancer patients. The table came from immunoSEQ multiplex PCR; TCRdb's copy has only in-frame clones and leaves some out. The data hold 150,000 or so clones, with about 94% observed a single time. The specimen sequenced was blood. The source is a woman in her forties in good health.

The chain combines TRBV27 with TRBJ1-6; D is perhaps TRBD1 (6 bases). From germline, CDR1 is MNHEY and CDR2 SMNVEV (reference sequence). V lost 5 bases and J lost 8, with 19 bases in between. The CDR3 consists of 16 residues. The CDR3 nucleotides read TGTGCCAGCAGTCCCCTGGGCAGGTCAGGGGATTCACCCCTCCACTTT. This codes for CASSPLGRSGDSPLHF.

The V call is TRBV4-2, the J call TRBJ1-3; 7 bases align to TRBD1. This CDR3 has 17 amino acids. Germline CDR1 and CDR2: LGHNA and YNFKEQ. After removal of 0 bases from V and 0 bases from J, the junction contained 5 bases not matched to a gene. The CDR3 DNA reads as TGTGCCAGCAGCCAAGAACGGGACAGATTCTCTGGAAACACCATATATTTT. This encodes CASSQERDRFSGNTIYF.

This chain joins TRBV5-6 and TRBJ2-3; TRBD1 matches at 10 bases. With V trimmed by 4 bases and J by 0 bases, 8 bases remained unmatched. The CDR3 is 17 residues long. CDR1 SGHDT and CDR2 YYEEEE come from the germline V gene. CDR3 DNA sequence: TGTGCCAGCAGCCTTTTGGAGACAGGGGGCAGCACAGATACGCAGTATTTT. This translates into CASSLLETGGSTDTQYF.

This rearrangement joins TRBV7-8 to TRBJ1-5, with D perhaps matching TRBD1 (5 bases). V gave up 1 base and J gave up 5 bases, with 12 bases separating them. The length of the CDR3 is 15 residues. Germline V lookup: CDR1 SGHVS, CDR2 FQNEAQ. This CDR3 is CASSLDGHQHQPQHF. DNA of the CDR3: TGTGCCAGCAGCTTAGACGGACACCAGCATCAGCCCCAGCATTTT.

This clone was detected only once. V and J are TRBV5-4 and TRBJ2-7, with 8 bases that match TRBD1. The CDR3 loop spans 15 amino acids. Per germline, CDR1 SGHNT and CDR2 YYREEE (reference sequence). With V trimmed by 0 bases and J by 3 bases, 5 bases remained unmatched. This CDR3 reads CASSLDGTGYYEQYF. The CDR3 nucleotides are TGTGCCAGCAGCTTGGATGGGACAGGATACTACGAGCAGTACTTC. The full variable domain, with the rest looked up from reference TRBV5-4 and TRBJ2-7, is ETGVTQSPTHLIKTRGQQVTLRCSSQSGHNTVSWYQQALGQGPQFIFQYYREEENGRGNFPPRFSGLQFPNYSSELNVNALELDDSALYLCASSLDGTGYYEQYFGPGTRLTVT.

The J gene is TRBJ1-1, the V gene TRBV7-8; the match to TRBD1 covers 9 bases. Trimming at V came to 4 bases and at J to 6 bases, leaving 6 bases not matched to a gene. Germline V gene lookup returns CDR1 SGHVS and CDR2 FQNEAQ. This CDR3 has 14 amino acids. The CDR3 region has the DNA TGTGCCAGCAGCTACGGGACAGGGTACCCTGAAGCTTTCTTT. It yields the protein CASSYGTGYPEAFF.

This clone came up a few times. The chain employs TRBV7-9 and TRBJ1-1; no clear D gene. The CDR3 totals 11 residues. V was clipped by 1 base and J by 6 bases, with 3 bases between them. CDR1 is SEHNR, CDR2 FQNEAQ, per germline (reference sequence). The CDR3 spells CASSLESEAFF. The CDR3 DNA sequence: TGTGCCAGCAGCTTAGAGTCTGAAGCTTTCTTT.

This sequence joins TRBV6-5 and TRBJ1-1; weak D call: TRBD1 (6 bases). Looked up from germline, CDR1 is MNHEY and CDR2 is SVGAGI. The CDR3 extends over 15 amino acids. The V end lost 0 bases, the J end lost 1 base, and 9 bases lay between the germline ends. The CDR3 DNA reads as TGTGCCAGCAGTTACTCTCAGACAGGGAACACTGAAGCTTTCTTT. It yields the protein CASSYSQTGNTEAFF.

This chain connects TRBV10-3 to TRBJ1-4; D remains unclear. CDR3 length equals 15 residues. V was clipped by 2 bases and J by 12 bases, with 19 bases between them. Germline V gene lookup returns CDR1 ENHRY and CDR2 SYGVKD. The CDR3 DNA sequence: TGTGCCATCAGTGAGACGGCAACCGGCACGGGTCAACTGTTTTTT. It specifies CAISETATGTGQLFF.

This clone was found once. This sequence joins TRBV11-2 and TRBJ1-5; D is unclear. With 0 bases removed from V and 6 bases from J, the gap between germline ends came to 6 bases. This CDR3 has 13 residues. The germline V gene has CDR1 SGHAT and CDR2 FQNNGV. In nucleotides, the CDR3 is TGTGCCAGCAGCTTAGATTTGGTTCAGCCCCAGCATTTT. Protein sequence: CASSLDLVQPQHF.

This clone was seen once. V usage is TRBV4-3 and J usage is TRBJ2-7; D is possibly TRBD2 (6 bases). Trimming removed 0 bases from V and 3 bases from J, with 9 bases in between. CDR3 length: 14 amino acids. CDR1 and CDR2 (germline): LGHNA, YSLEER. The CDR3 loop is CASSQDWRDYEQYF. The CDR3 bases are TGCGCCAGCAGCCAAGATTGGCGGGACTACGAGCAGTACTTC.

Here the CDR3 reads CASSPRAAVQSEQFF. DNA for the CDR3: TGTGCCAGCAGCCCCCGGGCCGCCGTGCAGAGTGAGCAGTTCTTC. The genes are TRBV11-2 and TRBJ2-1; no clear D. The CDR3 is 15 amino acids. The germline CDR1 and CDR2 sequences are SGHAT and FQNNGV. The ends were cut back, 5 bases at V and 9 bases at J, with 20 bases in the middle.

The CDR3 sequence: CASSYWISYEQYF. The CDR3 region has the DNA TGTGCCAGCAGCTACTGGATCTCCTACGAGCAGTACTTC. The chain joins TRBV5-4 to TRBJ2-7; no reliable D call. V shed 3 bases and J shed 0 bases, with 7 bases lying between them. CDR1 is SGHNT, CDR2 YYREEE, per germline (reference sequence). This CDR3 region has 13 residues. Full variable domain (rest looked up from reference TRBV5-4 and TRBJ2-7): ETGVTQSPTHLIKTRGQQVTLRCSSQSGHNTVSWYQQALGQGPQFIFQYYREEENGRGNFPPRFSGLQFPNYSSELNVNALELDDSALYLCASSYWISYEQYFGPGTRLTVT.

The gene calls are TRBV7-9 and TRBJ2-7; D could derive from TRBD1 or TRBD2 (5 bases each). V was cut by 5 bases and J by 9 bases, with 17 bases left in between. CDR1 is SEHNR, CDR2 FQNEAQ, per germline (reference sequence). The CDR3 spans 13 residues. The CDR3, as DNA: TGTGCCAGCAGCAAGGGACGGCCGTATGGGCAGTACTTC. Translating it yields CASSKGRPYGQYF.

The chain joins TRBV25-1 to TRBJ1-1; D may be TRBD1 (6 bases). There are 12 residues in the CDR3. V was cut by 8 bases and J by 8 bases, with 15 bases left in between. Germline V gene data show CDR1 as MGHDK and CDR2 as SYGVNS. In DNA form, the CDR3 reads TGTGCCAGCGCTTCCTACAGGGCCGAAGCTTTCTTT. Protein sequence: CASASYRAEAFF.

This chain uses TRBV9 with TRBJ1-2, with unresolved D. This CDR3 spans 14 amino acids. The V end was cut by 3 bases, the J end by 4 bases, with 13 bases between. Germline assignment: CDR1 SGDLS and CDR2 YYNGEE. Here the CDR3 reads CASSADPQVYGYTF. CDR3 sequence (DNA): TGTGCCAGCAGCGCAGATCCTCAGGTCTATGGCTACACCTTC. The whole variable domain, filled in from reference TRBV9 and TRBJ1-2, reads DSGVTQTPKHLITATGQRVTLRCSPRSGDLSVYWYQQSLDQGLQFLIQYYNGEERAKGNILERFSAQQFPDLHSELNLSSLELGDSALYFCASSADPQVYGYTFGSGTRLTVV.

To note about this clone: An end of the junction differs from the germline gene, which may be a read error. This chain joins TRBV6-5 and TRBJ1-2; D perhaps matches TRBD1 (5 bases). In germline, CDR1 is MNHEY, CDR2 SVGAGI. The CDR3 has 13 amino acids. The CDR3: CASTSAQGFRLAF. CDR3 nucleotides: TGTGCCAGCACCTCCGCCCAGGGTTTTAGGCTCGCCTTC.

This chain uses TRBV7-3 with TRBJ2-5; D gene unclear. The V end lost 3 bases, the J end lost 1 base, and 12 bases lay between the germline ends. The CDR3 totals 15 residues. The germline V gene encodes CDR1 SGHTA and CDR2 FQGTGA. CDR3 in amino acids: CASSLFPGSQETQYF. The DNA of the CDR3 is TGTGCCAGCAGCTTGTTTCCGGGTAGCCAAGAGACCCAGTACTTC. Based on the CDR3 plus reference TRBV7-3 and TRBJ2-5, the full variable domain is GAGVSQTPSNKVTEKGKYVELRCDPISGHTALYWYRQSLGQGPEFLIYFQGTGAADDSGLPNDRFFAVRPEGSVSTLKIQRTERGDSAVYLCASSLFPGSQETQYFGPGTRLLVL.

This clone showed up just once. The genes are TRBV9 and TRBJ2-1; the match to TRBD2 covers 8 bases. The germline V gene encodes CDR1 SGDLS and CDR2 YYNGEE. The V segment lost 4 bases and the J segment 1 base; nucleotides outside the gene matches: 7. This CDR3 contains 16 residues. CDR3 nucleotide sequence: TGTGCCAGCAGCACCTCGAGCGGGAGTTCCTACAATGAGCAGTTCTTC. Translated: CASSTSSGSSYNEQFF.

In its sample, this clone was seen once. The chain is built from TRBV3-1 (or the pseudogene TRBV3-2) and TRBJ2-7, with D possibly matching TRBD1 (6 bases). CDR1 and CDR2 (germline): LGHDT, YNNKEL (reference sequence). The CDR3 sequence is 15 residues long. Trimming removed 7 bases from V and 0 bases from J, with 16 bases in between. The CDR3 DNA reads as TGTGCCAGCACCGAAGGGACAATTAGCTCCTACGAGCAGTACTTC. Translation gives CASTEGTISSYEQYF.

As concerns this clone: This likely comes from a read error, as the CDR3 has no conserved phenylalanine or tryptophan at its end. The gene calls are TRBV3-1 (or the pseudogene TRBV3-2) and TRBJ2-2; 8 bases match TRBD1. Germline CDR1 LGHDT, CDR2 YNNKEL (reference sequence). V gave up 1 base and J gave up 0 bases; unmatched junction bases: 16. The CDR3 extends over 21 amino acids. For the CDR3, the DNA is TGTGCCAGCAGCCAAGGCGATGGGCGGGTTTGGACAGGGCCGAACACCGGGGAGCTGTTTCTT. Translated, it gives CASSQGDGRVWTGPNTGELFL.

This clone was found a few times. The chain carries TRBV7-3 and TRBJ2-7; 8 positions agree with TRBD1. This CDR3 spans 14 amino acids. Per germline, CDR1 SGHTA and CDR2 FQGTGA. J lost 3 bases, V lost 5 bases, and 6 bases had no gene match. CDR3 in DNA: TGTGCCAGCAGCGTAGACAGGGGAGTCTACGAGCAGTACTTC. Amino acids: CASSVDRGVYEQYF.

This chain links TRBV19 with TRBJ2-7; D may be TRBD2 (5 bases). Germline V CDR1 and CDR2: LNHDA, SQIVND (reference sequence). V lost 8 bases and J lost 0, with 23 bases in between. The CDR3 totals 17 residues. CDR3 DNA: TGTGCCAGTGGCTTTCGCTTGGGAGAGGGTCGCTCCTACGAGCAGTACTTC. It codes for CASGFRLGEGRSYEQYF.

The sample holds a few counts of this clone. CDR3 sequence reads: CSVGTGGGNQPQHF. Written as DNA, the CDR3 is TGCAGCGTGGGGACAGGGGGTGGGAATCAGCCCCAGCATTTT. V gene TRBV29-1 combines with J gene TRBJ1-5, with 11 bases aligning to TRBD1. V was clipped by 6 bases and J by 4 bases; unmatched bases: 5. This CDR3 comprises 14 residues. Germline lookup yields CDR1 SQVTM and CDR2 ANQGSEA.